The TCR beta chain described here comes from a study of T cells expressing NK-cell markers. Study-wide results and limits: It remained uncertain whether the expanded NKG2C+ T cell clones were specific for HCMV antigens. About six donors carried dominant NKG2C+ clonotypes that made up about 1.0-7.0% of their CD8+ T cells. In a few donors, dominant clonotypes made up about 25-65% of CD3+CD56-NKG2C+ cells.

Reanalyzing the 5' RACE reads, TCRdb keeps one entry per CDR3 protein, without DNA. Recorded for this sample: 300,000 to 450,000 distinct CDR3 sequences. As for this clonotype: What it binds is unknown.

This receptor was taken from a man aged 18-69 years in good health. Sequenced sample: blood T cells: a sorted CD56 or NKG2C T cell subset, CD4+ or CD8+ T cells, or bulk PBMC T cells (not recorded which).

Here the CDR3 reads CASASTPRGGLTGELFF. The chain employs TRBV9 and TRBJ2-2; without DNA, the TCRdb call of TRBD2 cannot be checked. Germline V CDR1 and CDR2: SGDLS, YYNGEE. The CDR3 runs to 17 residues.